This T cell receptor (beta chain) was identified in a study of long-term antiretroviral therapy in people with HIV. Study-level information: Sampling started about a decade before the 2015 immediate-ART recommendation. Study-wide findings and caveats: Despite increasing after ART, diversity remained lower than that of transplant donor controls. Pre-ART expanded clones dominated the repertoire at every time point. Spans of CDR3 length were tighter for HIV repertoires than for controls.

Remarks on this clone: The antigen remains unidentified.

Survey-level resolution applied to immunoSEQ assay v3.0. TCRdb keeps only in-frame clones here, not all; method: immunoSEQ multiplex PCR. This sample has some 16,000 clones, with 79% found just once. The sequenced sample was unsorted PBMCs, obtained 2.3 years after starting antiretroviral therapy. The origin of this receptor is a woman in her thirties or forties with HIV.

The CDR3 DNA reads TGCGCCAGCAGCCAAGATAACCTGGGCTCCTACGAGCAGTACTTC. It yields the protein CASSQDNLGSYEQYF. The chain has TRBV4-1 and TRBJ2-7; no clear D. V was trimmed by 0 bases and J by 0 bases, leaving 9 bases between them. Germline values: CDR1 MGHRA, CDR2 YSYEKL. The CDR3 runs 15 residues.